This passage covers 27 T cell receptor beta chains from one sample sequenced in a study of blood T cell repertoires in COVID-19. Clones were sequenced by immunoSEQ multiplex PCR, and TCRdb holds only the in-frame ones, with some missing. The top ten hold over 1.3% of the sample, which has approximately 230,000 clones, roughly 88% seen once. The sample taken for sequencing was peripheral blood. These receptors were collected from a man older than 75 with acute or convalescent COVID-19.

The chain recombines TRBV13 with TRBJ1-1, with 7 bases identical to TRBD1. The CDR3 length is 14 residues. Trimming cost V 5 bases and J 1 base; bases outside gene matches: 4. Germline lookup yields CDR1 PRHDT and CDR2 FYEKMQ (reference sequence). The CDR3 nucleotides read TGTGCCAGCAGCAACAGGGACAGGAACACTGAAGCTTTCTTT. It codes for CASSNRDRNTEAFF.

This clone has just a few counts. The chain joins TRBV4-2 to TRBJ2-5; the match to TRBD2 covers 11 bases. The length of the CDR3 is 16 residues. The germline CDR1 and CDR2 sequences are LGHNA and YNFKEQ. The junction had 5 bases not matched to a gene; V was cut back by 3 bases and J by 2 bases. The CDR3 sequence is CASSQVLAGVQETQYF. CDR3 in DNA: TGTGCCAGCAGCCAGGTACTAGCGGGGGTACAAGAGACCCAGTACTTC.

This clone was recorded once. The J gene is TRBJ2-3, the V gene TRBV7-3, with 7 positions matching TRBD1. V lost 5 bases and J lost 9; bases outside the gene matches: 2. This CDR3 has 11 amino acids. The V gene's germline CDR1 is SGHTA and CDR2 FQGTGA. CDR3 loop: CASSPGGTQYF. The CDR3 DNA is TGTGCCAGCAGCCCAGGGGGAACGCAGTATTTT. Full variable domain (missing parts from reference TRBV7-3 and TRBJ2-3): GAGVSQTPSNKVTEKGKYVELRCDPISGHTALYWYRQSLGQGPEFLIYFQGTGAADDSGLPNDRFFAVRPEGSVSTLKIQRTERGDSAVYLCASSPGGTQYFGPGTRLTVL.

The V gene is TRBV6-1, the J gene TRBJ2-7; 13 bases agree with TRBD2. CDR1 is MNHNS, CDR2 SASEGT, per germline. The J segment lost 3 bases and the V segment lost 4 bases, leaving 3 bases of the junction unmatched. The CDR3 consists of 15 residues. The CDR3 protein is CASSGRTSGGYEQYF. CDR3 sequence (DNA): TGTGCCAGCAGTGGCCGGACTAGCGGGGGCTACGAGCAGTACTTC.

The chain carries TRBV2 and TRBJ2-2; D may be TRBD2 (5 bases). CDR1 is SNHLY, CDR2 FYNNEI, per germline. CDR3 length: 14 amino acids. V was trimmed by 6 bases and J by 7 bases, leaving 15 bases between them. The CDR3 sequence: CASSPRDAGGELFF. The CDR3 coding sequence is TGTGCCAGCAGCCCCCGCGACGCGGGCGGGGAGCTGTTTTTT. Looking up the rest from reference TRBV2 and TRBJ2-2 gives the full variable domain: EPEVTQTPSHQVTQMGQEVILRCVPISNHLYFYWYRQILGQKVEFLVSFYNNEISEKSEIFDDQFSVERPDGSNFTLKIRSTKLEDSAMYFCASSPRDAGGELFFGEGSRLTVL.

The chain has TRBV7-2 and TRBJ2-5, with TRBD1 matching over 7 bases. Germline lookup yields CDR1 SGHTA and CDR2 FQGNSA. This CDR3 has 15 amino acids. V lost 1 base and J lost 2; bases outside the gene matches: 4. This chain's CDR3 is CASSLGGRGQETQYF. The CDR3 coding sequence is TGTGCCAGCAGCTTAGGGGGCAGGGGGCAAGAGACCCAGTACTTC.

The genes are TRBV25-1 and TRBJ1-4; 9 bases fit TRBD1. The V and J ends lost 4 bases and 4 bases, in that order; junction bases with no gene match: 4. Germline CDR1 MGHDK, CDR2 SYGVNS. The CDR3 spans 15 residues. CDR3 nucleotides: TGTGCCAGCAGTGGGACAGGGGCGAATAATGAAAAACTGTTTTTT. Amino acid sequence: CASSGTGANNEKLFF. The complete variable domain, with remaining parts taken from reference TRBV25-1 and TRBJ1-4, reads EADIYQTPRYLVIGTGKKITLECSQTMGHDKMYWYQQDPGMELHLIHYSYGVNSTEKGDLSSESTVSRIRTEHFPLTLESARPSHTSQYLCASSGTGANNEKLFFGSGTQLSVL.

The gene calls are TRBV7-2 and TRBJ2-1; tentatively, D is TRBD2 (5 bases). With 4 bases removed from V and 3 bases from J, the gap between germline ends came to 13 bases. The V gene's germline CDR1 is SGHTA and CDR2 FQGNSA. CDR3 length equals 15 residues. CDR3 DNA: TGTGCCAGCAGCTACGGGATGGGCTTCTACAATGAGCAGTTCTTC. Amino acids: CASSYGMGFYNEQFF. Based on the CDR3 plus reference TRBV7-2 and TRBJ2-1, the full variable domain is GAGVSQSPSNKVTEKGKDVELRCDPISGHTALYWYRQSLGQGLEFLIYFQGNSAPDKSGLPSDRFSAERTGGSVSTLTIQRTQQEDSAVYLCASSYGMGFYNEQFFGPGTRLTVL.

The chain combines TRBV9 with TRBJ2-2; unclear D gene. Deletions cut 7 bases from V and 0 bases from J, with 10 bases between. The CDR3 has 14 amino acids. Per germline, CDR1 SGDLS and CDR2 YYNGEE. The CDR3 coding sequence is TGTGCCAGCGGAGAGAGGACGAACACCGGGGAGCTGTTTTTT. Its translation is CASGERTNTGELFF.

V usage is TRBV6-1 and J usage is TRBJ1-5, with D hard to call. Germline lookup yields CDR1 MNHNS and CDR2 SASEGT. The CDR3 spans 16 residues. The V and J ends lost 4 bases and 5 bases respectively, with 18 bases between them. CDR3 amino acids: CASSANGRVVDQPQHF. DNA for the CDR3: TGTGCCAGCAGTGCCAACGGGAGGGTTGTAGATCAGCCCCAGCATTTT.

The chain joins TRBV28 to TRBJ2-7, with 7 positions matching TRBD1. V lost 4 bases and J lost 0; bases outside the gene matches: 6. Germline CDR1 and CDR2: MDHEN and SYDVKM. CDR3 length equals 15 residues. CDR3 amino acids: CASSSRDRISYEQYF. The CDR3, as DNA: TGTGCCAGCAGTTCCCGGGACAGAATCTCCTACGAGCAGTACTTC.

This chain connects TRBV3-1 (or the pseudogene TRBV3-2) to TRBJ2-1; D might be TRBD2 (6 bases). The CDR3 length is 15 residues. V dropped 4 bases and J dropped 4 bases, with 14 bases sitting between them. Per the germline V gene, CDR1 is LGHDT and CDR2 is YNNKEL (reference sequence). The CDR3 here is CASSRRSGPYNEQFF. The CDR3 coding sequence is TGTGCCAGCAGCCGACGTAGCGGACCTTACAATGAGCAGTTCTTC.

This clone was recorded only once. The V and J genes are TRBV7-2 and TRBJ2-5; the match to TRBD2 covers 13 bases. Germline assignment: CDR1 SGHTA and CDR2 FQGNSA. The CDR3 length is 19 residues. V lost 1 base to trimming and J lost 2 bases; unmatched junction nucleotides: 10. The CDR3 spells CASSLVLASLAGGQETQYF. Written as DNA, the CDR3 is TGTGCCAGCAGCTTAGTCCTAGCCTCACTAGCGGGGGGGCAAGAGACCCAGTACTTC.

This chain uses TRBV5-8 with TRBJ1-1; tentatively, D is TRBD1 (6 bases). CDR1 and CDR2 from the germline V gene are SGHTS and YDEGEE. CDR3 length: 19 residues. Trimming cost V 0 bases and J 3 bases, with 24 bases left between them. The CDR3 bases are TGTGCCAGCAGCTTGGAATGGGGGCTGTACCAGAATCGTGACACTGAAGCTTTCTTT. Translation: CASSLEWGLYQNRDTEAFF.

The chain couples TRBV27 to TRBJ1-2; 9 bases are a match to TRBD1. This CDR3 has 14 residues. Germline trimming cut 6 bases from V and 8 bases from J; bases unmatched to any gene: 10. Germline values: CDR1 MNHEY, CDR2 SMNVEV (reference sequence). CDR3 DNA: TGTGCCAGCAGAGACCCGGGACAGGGTTTGGGCTACACCTTC. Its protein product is CASRDPGQGLGYTF.

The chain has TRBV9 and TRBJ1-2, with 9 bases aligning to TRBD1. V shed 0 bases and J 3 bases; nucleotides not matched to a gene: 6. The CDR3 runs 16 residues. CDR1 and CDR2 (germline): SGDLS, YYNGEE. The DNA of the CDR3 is TGTGCCAGCAGCGTAGGTTGGGGACAGGGAGACTATGGCTACACCTTC. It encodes CASSVGWGQGDYGYTF.

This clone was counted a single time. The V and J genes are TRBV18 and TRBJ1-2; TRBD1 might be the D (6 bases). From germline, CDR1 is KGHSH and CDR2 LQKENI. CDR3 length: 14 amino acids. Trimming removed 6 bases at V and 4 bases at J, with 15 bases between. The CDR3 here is CASSQAGDPYGYTF. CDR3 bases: TGTGCCAGCTCTCAGGCAGGGGACCCCTATGGCTACACCTTC.

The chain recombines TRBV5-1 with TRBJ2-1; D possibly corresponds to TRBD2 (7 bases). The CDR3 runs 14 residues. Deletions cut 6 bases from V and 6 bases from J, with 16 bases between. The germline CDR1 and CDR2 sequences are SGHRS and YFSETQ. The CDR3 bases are TGCGCCAGCAATAGGGGGGGAACGCTCAATGAGCAGTTCTTC. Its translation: CASNRGGTLNEQFF. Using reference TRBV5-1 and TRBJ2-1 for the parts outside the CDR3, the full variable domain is KAGVTQTPRYLIKTRGQQVTLSCSPISGHRSVSWYQQTPGQGLQFLFEYFSETQRNKGNFPGRFSGRQFSNSRSEMNVSTLELGDSALYLCASNRGGTLNEQFFGPGTRLTVL.

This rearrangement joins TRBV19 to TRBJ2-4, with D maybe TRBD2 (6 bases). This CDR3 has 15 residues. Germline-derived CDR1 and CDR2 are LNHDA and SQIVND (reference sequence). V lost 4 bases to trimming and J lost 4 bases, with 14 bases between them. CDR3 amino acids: CASSSPRGSKNIQYF. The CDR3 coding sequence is TGTGCCAGTAGTAGCCCACGGGGGAGTAAAAACATTCAGTACTTC.

The CDR3 reads CASSTRTGEQFF. The CDR3 DNA reads TGTGCCAGCAGCACAAGGACAGGTGAGCAGTTCTTC. The V and J genes are TRBV9 and TRBJ2-1; 7 bases agree with TRBD1. Trimming cost V 4 bases and J 9 bases; bases outside gene matches: 4. Germline CDR1 is SGDLS and CDR2 is YYNGEE. This CDR3 has 12 amino acids.

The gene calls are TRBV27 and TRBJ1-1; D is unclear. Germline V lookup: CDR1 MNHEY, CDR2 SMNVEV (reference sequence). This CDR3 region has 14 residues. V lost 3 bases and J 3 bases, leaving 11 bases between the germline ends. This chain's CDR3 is CASSFLGRDTEAFF. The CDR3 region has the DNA TGTGCCAGCAGTTTTCTTGGTCGGGACACTGAAGCTTTCTTT.

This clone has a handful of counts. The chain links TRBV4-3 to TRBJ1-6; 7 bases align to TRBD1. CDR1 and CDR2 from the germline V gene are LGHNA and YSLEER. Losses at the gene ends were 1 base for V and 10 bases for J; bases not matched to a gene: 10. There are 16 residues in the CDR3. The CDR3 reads CASSQAAGTVGSPLHF. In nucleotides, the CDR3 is TGCGCCAGCAGCCAAGCCGCCGGGACAGTAGGATCACCCCTCCACTTT.

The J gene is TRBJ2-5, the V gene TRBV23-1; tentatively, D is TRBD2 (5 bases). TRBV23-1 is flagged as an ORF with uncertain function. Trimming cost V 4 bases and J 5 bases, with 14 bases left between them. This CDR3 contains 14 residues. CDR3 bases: TGCGCCAGCAGTCGGTGCGGGCTCGGGGAGACCCAGTACTTC. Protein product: CASSRCGLGETQYF.

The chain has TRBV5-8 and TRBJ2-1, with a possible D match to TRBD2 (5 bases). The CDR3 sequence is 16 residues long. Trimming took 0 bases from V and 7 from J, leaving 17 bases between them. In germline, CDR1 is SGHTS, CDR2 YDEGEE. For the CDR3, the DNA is TGTGCCAGCAGCTTGGGACCTCGACGGGGTATAAATGAGCAGTTCTTC. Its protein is CASSLGPRRGINEQFF. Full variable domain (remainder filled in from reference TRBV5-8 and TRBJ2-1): EAGVTQSPTHLIKTRGQQATLRCSPISGHTSVYWYQQALGLGLQFLLWYDEGEERNRGNFPPRFSGRQFPNYSSELNVNALELEDSALYLCASSLGPRRGINEQFFGPGTRLTVL.

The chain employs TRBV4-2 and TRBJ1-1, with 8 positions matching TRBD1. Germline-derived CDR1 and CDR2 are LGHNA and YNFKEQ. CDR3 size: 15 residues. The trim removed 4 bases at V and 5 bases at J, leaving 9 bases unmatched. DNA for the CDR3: TGTGCCAGCAGCCCCAGACAGGGGCGAGAAACTGAAGCTTTCTTT. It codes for CASSPRQGRETEAFF.

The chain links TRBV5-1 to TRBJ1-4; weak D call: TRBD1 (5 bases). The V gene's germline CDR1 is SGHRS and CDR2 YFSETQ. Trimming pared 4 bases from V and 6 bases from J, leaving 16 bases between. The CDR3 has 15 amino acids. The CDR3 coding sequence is TGCGCCAGCAGCGACGACAGCAAGCCTTATGAAAAACTGTTTTTT. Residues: CASSDDSKPYEKLFF.

CDR3 loop: CASSRTGLQGGYTF. DNA of the CDR3: TGTGCCAGCAGCCGGACAGGTCTTCAGGGTGGCTACACCTTC. The chain joins TRBV7-2 to TRBJ1-2; 7 bases fit TRBD1. This CDR3 has 14 residues. Germline values: CDR1 SGHTA, CDR2 FQGNSA. After removal of 5 bases from V and 7 bases from J, the junction contained 10 bases not matched to a gene.